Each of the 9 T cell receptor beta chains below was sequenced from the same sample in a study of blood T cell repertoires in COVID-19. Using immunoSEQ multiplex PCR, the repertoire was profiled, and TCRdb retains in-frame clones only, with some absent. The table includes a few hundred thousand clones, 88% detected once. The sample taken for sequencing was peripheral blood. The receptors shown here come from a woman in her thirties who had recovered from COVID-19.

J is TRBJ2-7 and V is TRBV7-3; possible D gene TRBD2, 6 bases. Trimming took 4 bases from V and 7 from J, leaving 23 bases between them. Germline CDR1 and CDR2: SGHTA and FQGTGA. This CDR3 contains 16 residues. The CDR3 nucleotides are TGTGCCAGCAGCTCTGGACGCGGACTACCCCCGGAAGAGCAGTACTTC. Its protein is CASSSGRGLPPEEQYF.

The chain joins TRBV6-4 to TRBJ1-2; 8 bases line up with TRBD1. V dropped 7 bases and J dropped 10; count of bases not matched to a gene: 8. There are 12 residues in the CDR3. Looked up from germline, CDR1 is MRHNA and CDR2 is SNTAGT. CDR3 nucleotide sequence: TGTGCCAGCACCGCGGACAGGGTCGACTACACCTTC. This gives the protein CASTADRVDYTF.

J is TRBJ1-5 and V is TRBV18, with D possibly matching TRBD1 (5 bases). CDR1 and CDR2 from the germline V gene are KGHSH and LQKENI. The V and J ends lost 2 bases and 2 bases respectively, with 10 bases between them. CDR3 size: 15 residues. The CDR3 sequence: CASSPDKTGNQPQHF. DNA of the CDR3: TGTGCCAGCTCACCAGACAAGACAGGCAATCAGCCCCAGCATTTT.

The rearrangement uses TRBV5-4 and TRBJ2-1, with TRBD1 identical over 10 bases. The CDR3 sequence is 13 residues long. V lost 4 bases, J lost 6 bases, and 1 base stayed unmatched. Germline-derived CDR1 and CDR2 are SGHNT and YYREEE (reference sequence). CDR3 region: CASSGDRGNEQFF. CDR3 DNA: TGTGCCAGCAGCGGGGACAGGGGCAATGAGCAGTTCTTC.

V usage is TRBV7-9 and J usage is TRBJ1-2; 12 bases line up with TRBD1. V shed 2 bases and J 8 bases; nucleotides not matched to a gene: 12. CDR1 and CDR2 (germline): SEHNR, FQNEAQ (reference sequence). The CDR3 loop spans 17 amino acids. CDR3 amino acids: CASSLSGTGGQRGGYTF. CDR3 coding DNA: TGTGCCAGCAGCTTATCCGGGACAGGGGGCCAGCGGGGCGGCTACACCTTC.

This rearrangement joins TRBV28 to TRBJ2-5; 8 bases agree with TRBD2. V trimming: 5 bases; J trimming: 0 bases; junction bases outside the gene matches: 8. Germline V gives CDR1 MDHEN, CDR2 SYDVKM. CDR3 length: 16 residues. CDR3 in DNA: TGTGCCAGCAGTGTACCGGGGGGGGCTAACCAAGAGACCCAGTACTTC. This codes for CASSVPGGANQETQYF.

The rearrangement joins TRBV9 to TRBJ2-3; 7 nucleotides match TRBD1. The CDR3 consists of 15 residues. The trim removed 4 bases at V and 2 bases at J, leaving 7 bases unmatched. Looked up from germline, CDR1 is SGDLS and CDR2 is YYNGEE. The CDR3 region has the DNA TGTGCCAGCAGCTCCTGGACAGGCAACACAGATACGCAGTATTTT. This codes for CASSSWTGNTDTQYF. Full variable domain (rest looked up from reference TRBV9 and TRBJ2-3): DSGVTQTPKHLITATGQRVTLRCSPRSGDLSVYWYQQSLDQGLQFLIQYYNGEERAKGNILERFSAQQFPDLHSELNLSSLELGDSALYFCASSSWTGNTDTQYFGPGTRLTVL.

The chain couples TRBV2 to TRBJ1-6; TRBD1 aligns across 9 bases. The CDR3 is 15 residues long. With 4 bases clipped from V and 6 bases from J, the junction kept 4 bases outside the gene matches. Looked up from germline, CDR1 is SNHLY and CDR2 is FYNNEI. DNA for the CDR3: TGTGCCAGCAGTGTACAGGGGGCGAGTAATTCACCCCTCCACTTT. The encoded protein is CASSVQGASNSPLHF.

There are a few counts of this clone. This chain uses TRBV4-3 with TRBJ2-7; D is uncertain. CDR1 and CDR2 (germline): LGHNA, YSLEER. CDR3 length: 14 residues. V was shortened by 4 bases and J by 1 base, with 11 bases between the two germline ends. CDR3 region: CASSRGVGSYEQYF. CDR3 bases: TGCGCCAGCAGCCGCGGCGTCGGGTCCTACGAGCAGTACTTC.